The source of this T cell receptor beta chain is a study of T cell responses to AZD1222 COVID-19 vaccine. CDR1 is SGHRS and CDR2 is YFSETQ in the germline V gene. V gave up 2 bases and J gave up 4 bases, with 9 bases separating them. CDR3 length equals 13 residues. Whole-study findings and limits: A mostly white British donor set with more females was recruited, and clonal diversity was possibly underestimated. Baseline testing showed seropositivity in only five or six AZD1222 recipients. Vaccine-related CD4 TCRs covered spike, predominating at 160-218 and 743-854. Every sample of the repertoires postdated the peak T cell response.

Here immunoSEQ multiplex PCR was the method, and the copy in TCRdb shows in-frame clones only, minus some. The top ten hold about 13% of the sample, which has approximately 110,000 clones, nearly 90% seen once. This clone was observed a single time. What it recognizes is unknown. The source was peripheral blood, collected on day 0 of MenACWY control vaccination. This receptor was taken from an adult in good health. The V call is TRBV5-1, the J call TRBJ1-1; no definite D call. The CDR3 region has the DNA TGCGCCAGCAGCTTCACGGCAGCCACTGAAGCTTTCTTT. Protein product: CASSFTAATEAFF.